Listed below are T cell receptor beta chains from one sample, sequenced in a study of identifying expanded T cells in peripheral blood. Assay: immunoSEQ multiplex PCR; the TCRdb copy retains only in-frame clones and omits some. This sample has under 130,000 clones, with roughly 90% found just once. The sample consisted of blood. Receptors were obtained from a person aged 18 to 70 in good health. Both conserved end residues are part of each CDR3. The D gene is left open where the match is weak.

d_call: TRBD1; v_call: TRBV7-2; cdr3_aa: CASSLGTGKEKLFF
d_call: .; v_call: TRBV5-4; cdr3_aa: CASSLRSGDTDTQYF
d_call: .; v_call: TRBV7-2; cdr3_aa: CASSPGPSTNEKLFF
d_call: .; v_call: TRBV10-1; cdr3_aa: CASSESAGPITDTQYF
d_call: .; v_call: TRBV4-3; cdr3_aa: CASSQEYFNTGELFF
d_call: .; v_call: TRBV4-3; cdr3_aa: CASSQDPNQPQHF
d_call: .; v_call: TRBV25-1; cdr3_aa: CASSETYGPQETQYF
d_call: .; v_call: TRBV7-2; cdr3_aa: CASSQRTPQTQYF
d_call: .; v_call: TRBV6-1; cdr3_aa: CASSEATYLPRGETQYF
d_call: .; v_call: TRBV27; cdr3_aa: CASSLRESGANVLTF
d_call: .; v_call: TRBV6-1; cdr3_aa: CASVRATMSTDTQYF
d_call: .; v_call: TRBV7-6; cdr3_aa: CASSLDLGASEQFF
d_call: .; v_call: TRBV28; cdr3_aa: CASSLLTGDTEAFF
d_call: .; v_call: TRBV7-6; cdr3_aa: CASSPTPAGGQAITDTQYF
d_call: .; v_call: TRBV6-5; cdr3_aa: CASSSSSSNQPQHF
d_call: TRBD1; v_call: TRBV19; cdr3_aa: CASSSGQGGWYEQYF
d_call: TRBD2; v_call: TRBV11-2; cdr3_aa: CASSPVPGLAGEQFF
d_call: .; v_call: TRBV5-1; cdr3_aa: CASSLGQGRGEAFF
d_call: .; v_call: TRBV7-2; cdr3_aa: CASLARRAEAFF
d_call: TRBD2; v_call: TRBV30; cdr3_aa: CAWARLVAGGTTYEQYF
d_call: .; v_call: TRBV2; cdr3_aa: CASSRGRGSPLHF
d_call: .; v_call: TRBV5-6; cdr3_aa: CASSRKRQVGIGGKLFF
d_call: .; v_call: TRBV27; cdr3_aa: CASRGWARGNTEAFF
d_call: .; v_call: TRBV5-4; cdr3_aa: CASSYGSTEAFF